The 7 T cell receptor beta chains in this list originate from one sample, sequenced in a study of blood T cells in healthy people across ages. PCR was performed a second time for about 7 to 12 cycles using a sample-barcoded 5' primer and a J-beta primer mix. A single record per CDR3 protein comes from TCRdb applying MiXCR to the 5' RACE reads. Of over 1,500,000 distinct CDR3 sequences listed, 49% are singletons. Sequenced material: blood. The receptors derive from a woman between 40 and 50 years old in good health.

This clonotype has just a few counts. V is TRBV12-3 or TRBV12-4 and J is TRBJ2-6; TRBD2 might be the D (5 bases). V lost 2 bases, J lost 3 bases, and 17 bases lay in between. This CDR3 spans 18 amino acids. The CDR3 DNA reads as TGTGCCAGCAGTTTATGGCCCCAAGCAGGACTTGGGGCCAACGTCCTGACTTTC. This sequence encodes CASSLWPQAGLGANVLTF.

The chain has TRBV20-1 and TRBJ1-4; 7 positions agree with TRBD1. From germline, CDR1 is DFQATT and CDR2 SNEGSKA (reference sequence). V trimming: 5 bases; J trimming: 2 bases; junction bases outside the gene matches: 5. There are 14 residues in the CDR3. The CDR3 spells CSARGTVTNEKLFF. The DNA of the CDR3 is TGCAGTGCTCGAGGGACAGTCACTAATGAAAAACTGTTTTTT.

V and J are TRBV10-3 and TRBJ2-6; no firm D call. Trimming shortened V by 3 bases and J by 5 bases, and 2 bases separated the two germline ends. Germline CDR1 is ENHRY and CDR2 is SYGVKD. The CDR3 spans 12 residues. The CDR3 protein is CAISEWANVLTF. The CDR3 nucleotides are TGTGCCATCAGTGAATGGGCCAACGTCCTGACTTTC.

The V gene is TRBV19, the J gene TRBJ1-5; D possibly corresponds to TRBD1 (5 bases). V was pared by 6 bases and J by 0 bases, with 12 bases between. Germline V lookup: CDR1 LNHDA, CDR2 SQIVND (reference sequence). This CDR3 spans 15 amino acids. The CDR3, as DNA: TGTGCCAGTAGGCGGGGGGGAAATAGCAATCAGCCCCAGCATTTT. Its translation is CASRRGGNSNQPQHF.

CDR3 in amino acids: CASSDRPDRENQPQHF. CDR3 DNA: TGTGCCAGCAGTGATCGACCAGACAGGGAAAATCAGCCCCAGCATTTT. The chain is built from TRBV2 and TRBJ1-5; 7 positions agree with TRBD1. The CDR3 loop spans 16 amino acids. V shed 3 bases and J 4 bases; nucleotides not matched to a gene: 9. The germline V gene encodes CDR1 SNHLY and CDR2 FYNNEI.

About this clonotype itself: Germline is not matched at one junction end, which may reflect a read error. The chain employs TRBV3-1 and TRBJ2-5; 7 positions match TRBD1. The germline CDR1 and CDR2 sequences are LGHDT and YNNKEL (reference sequence). This CDR3 comprises 15 residues. Written as DNA, the CDR3 is TGTGCCAGCAGCCAAGAGACAGGGAATCAAGGGACCCAGTACTTC. This translates into CASSQETGNQGTQYF.

This clonotype was counted only a few times. The chain joins TRBV4-3 to TRBJ2-5; TRBD1 might be the D (5 bases). The V end was cut by 4 bases, the J end by 0 bases, with 12 bases between. Germline-derived CDR1 and CDR2 are LGHNA and YSLEER. The CDR3 is 15 amino acids. The CDR3 here is CASSRDLTDQETQYF. DNA of the CDR3: TGCGCCAGCAGCCGAGACTTGACAGACCAAGAGACCCAGTACTTC.